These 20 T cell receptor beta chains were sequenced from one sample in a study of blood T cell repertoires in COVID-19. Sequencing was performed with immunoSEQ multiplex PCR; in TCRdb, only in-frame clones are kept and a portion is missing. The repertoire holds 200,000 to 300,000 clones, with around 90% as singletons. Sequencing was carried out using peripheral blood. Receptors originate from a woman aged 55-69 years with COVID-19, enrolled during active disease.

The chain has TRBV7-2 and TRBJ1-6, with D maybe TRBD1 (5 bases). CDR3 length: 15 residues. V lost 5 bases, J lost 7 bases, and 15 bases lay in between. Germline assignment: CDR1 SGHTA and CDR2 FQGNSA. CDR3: CASSPQGVGNSPLHF. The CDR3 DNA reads TGTGCCAGCAGCCCCCAAGGGGTGGGGAATTCACCCCTCCACTTT. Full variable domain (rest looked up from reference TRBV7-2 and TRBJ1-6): GAGVSQSPSNKVTEKGKDVELRCDPISGHTALYWYRQSLGQGLEFLIYFQGNSAPDKSGLPSDRFSAERTGGSVSTLTIQRTQQEDSAVYLCASSPQGVGNSPLHFGNGTRLTVT.

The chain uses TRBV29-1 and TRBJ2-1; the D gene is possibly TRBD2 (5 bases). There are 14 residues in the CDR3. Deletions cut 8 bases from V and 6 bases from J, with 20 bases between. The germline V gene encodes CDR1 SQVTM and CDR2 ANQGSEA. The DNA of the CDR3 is TGCAGCATCGACACCCGACTAAGTCGCAATGAGCAGTTCTTC. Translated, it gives CSIDTRLSRNEQFF.

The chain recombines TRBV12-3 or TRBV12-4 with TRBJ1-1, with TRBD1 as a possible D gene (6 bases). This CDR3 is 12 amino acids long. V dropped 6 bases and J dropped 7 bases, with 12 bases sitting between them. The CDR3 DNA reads TGTGCCAGCAGACCCCAGGGGATTGAAGCTTTCTTT. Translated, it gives CASRPQGIEAFF.

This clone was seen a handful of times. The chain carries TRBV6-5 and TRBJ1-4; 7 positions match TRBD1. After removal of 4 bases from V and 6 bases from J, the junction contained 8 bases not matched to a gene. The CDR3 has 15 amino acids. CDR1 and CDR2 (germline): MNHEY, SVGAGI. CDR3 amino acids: CASSWDSKGHEKLFF. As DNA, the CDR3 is TGTGCCAGCAGTTGGGACAGTAAGGGGCATGAAAAACTGTTTTTT.

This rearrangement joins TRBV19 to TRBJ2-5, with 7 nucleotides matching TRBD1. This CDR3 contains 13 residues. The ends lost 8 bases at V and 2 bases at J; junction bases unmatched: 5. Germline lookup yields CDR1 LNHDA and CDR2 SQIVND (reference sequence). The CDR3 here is CASATGVQETQYF. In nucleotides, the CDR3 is TGTGCCAGTGCCACAGGGGTTCAAGAGACCCAGTACTTC.

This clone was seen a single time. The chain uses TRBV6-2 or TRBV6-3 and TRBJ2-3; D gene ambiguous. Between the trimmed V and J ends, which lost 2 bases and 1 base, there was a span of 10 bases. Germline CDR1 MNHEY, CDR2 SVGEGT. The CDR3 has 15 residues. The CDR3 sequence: CASSYLTQGTDTQYF. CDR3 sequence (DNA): TGTGCCAGCAGTTACCTGACCCAGGGCACAGATACGCAGTATTTT.

CDR3 bases: TGTGCCAGCAGTCTGACAGGGCCCACTGAAGCTTTCTTT. It is translated as CASSLTGPTEAFF. This chain joins TRBV4-2 and TRBJ1-1, with TRBD1 identical over 7 bases. The V segment lost 6 bases and the J segment 4 bases; nucleotides outside the gene matches: 5. Germline-derived CDR1 and CDR2 are LGHNA and YNFKEQ. CDR3 length equals 13 residues.

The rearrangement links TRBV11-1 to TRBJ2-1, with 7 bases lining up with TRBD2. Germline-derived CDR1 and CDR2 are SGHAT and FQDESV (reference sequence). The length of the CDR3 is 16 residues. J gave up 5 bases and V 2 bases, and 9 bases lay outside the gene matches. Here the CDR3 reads CASSLRPAGIDNEQFF. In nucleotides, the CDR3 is TGTGCCAGCAGCTTAAGGCCAGCGGGAATAGACAATGAGCAGTTCTTC. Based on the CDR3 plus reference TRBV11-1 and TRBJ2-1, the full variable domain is EAEVAQSPRYKITEKSQAVAFWCDPISGHATLYWYRQILGQGPELLVQFQDESVVDDSQLPKDRFSAERLKGVDSTLKIQPAELGDSAMYLCASSLRPAGIDNEQFFGPGTRLTVL.

The CDR3 is CATLTPTPRGEQFF. For the CDR3, the DNA is TGTGCCACCTTAACTCCCACCCCCCGGGGTGAGCAGTTCTTC. This chain uses TRBV28 with TRBJ2-1; D may be TRBD2 (5 bases). V lost 10 bases to trimming and J lost 9 bases, with 22 bases between them. The length of the CDR3 is 14 residues. Germline V gives CDR1 MDHEN, CDR2 SYDVKM.

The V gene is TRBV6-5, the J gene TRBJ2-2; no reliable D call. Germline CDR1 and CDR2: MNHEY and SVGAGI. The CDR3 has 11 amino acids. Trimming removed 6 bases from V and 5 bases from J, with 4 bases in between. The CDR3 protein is CASRRTGELFF. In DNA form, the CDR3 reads TGTGCCAGCAGGCGAACCGGGGAGCTGTTTTTT.

CDR3 nucleotides: TGTGCCAGCCGGCTAGCGGGGGCGACATACAATGAGCAGTTCTTC. Its protein is CASRLAGATYNEQFF. This sequence joins TRBV7-8 and TRBJ2-1; TRBD2 aligns across 10 bases. The ends lost 8 bases at V and 4 bases at J; junction bases unmatched: 8. The germline CDR1 and CDR2 sequences are SGHVS and FQNEAQ. There are 15 residues in the CDR3.

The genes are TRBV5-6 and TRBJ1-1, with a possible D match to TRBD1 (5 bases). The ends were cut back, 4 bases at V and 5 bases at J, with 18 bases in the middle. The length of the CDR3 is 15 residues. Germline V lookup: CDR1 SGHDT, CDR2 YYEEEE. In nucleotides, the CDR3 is TGTGCCAGCAGCCCCTTATACGGGGGAGGGACTGAAGCTTTCTTT. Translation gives CASSPLYGGGTEAFF.

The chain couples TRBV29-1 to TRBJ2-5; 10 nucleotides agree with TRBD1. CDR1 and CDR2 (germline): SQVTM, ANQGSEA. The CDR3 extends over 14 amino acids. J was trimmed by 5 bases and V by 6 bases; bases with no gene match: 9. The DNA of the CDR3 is TGCAGCGTACGTAGGACAGGGGGTAGCGAGACCCAGTACTTC. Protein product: CSVRRTGGSETQYF.

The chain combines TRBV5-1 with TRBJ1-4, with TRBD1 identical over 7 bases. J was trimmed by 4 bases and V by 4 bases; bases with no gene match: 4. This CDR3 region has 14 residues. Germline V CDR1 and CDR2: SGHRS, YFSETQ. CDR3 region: CASSPDRYNEKLFF. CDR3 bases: TGCGCCAGCAGCCCGGACAGGTATAATGAAAAACTGTTTTTT.

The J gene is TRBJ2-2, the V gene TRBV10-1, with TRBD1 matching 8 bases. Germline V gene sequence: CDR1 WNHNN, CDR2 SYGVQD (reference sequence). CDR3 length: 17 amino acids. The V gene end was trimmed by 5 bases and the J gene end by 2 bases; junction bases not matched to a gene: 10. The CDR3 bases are TGCGCCAGCAGTCGCAGGGGGCGGCCACTTAACACCGGGGAGCTGTTTTTT. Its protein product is CASSRRGRPLNTGELFF.

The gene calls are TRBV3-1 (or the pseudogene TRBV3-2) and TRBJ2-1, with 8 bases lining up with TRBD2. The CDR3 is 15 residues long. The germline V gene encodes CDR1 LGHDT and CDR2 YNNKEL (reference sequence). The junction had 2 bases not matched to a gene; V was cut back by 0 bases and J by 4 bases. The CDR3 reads CASSQDSGTYNEQFF. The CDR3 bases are TGTGCCAGCAGCCAAGATAGCGGGACATACAATGAGCAGTTCTTC.

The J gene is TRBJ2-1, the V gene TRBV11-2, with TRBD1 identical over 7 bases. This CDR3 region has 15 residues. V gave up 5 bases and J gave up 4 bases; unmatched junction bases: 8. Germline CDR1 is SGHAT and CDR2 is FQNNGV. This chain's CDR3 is CASSTRQGVYNEQFF. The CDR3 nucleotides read TGTGCCAGCAGCACAAGACAGGGAGTTTACAATGAGCAGTTCTTC.

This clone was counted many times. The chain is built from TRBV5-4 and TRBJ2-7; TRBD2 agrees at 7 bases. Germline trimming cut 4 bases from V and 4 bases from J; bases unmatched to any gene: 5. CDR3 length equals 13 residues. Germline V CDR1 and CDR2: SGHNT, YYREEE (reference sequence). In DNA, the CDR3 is TGTGCCAGCAGCCGAGAACTAGCGTACGAGCAGTACTTC. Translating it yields CASSRELAYEQYF.

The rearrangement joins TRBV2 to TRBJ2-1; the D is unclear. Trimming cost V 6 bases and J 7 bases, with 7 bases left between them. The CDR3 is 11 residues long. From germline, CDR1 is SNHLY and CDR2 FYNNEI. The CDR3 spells CASRMENEQFF. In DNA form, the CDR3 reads TGTGCCAGCAGAATGGAGAATGAGCAGTTCTTC.

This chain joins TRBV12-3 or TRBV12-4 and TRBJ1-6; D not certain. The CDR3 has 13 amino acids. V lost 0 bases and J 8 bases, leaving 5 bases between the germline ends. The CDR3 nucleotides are TGTGCCAGCAGTTTAGCGGAGTATTCACCCCTCCACTTT. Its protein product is CASSLAEYSPLHF.